A single sample is the source of the 26 T cell receptor beta chains below, sequenced in a study of vaccination and CD4 T cells after COVID-19. Treatment noted: roughly nine-day PBMC culture with coronavirus spike peptide pools or control peptides (ViraFEST assay). Antigens of these TCRs are unknown. Cultured CD4+ T cell DNA underwent sequencing with the Oncomine TCR Beta short-read assay. TCRdb reprocessed the PCR reads via MiXCR and lists one record per CDR3 protein. The sample yields about 15,000 distinct CDR3 sequences, roughly 43% seen once. The sequenced material came from CD4+ T cells from blood, cultured in vitro. These receptors came from a human donor who had recovered from COVID-19.

The rearrangement uses TRBV20-1 and TRBJ1-2; 8 bases line up with TRBD1. After removal of 4 bases from V and 0 bases from J, the junction contained 7 bases not matched to a gene. The CDR3 consists of 15 residues. Germline V gene lookup returns CDR1 DFQATT and CDR2 SNEGSKA (reference sequence). The CDR3 nucleotides read TGCAGTGCTACCGGGGACAGGCCATCTAACTATGGCTACACCTTC. It encodes CSATGDRPSNYGYTF.

This clonotype was found once. The chain links TRBV7-6 to TRBJ1-6; TRBD1 aligns across 8 bases. Germline CDR1 reads SGHVS; CDR2 reads FNYEAQ. With V trimmed by 0 bases and J by 10 bases, 5 bases remained unmatched. This CDR3 comprises 15 residues. The CDR3 is CASSLAQGAGSPLHF. The DNA for the CDR3 is TGTGCCAGCAGCTTAGCCCAGGGGGCAGGGTCACCCCTCCACTTT.

The chain has TRBV28 and TRBJ2-2; tentatively, D is TRBD1 or TRBD2 (5 bases each). In germline, CDR1 is MDHEN, CDR2 SYDVKM. The CDR3 extends over 15 amino acids. V was pared by 3 bases and J by 0 bases, with 8 bases between. Written as DNA, the CDR3 is TGTGCCAGCAGTTTTGGGGGTGCGAACACCGGGGAGCTGTTTTTT. Translating gives CASSFGGANTGELFF.

This chain links TRBV28 with TRBJ2-7; TRBD1 aligns across 8 bases. The germline V gene encodes CDR1 MDHEN and CDR2 SYDVKM. CDR3 size: 14 residues. V lost 9 bases, J lost 4 bases, and 11 bases stayed unmatched. The CDR3 region is CASGTAGQAYEQYF. DNA for the CDR3: TGTGCCAGTGGGACCGCGGGACAGGCATACGAGCAGTACTTC. The variable domain in full, with the rest retrieved from reference TRBV28 and TRBJ2-7, is DVKVTQSSRYLVKRTGEKVFLECVQDMDHENMFWYRQDPGLGLRLIYFSYDVKMKEKGDIPEGYSVSREKKERFSLILESASTNQTSMYLCASGTAGQAYEQYFGPGTRLTVT.

This sequence joins TRBV7-9 and TRBJ2-2, with TRBD1 matching 8 bases. V lost 1 base, J lost 9 bases, and 7 bases stayed unmatched. This CDR3 is 15 amino acids long. CDR1 SEHNR and CDR2 FQNEAQ come from the germline V gene (reference sequence). The CDR3 loop reads CASSLEGQAHRELFF. The CDR3 DNA follows: TGTGCCAGCAGCTTAGAGGGACAGGCCCACCGGGAGCTGTTTTTT.

The chain links TRBV11-2 to TRBJ2-7; 9 nucleotides line up with TRBD1. Germline lookup yields CDR1 SGHAT and CDR2 FQNNGV. The ends lost 3 bases at V and 6 bases at J; junction bases unmatched: 6. The CDR3 loop spans 14 amino acids. In DNA, the CDR3 is TGTGCCAGCAGCTTCGCGCGGACAGGGGTCGAGCAGTACTTC. Protein sequence: CASSFARTGVEQYF.

This clonotype appeared a single time. The chain couples TRBV5-1 to TRBJ1-2, with D perhaps TRBD1 (6 bases). V lost 3 bases, J lost 4 bases, and 13 bases lay in between. Looked up from germline, CDR1 is SGHRS and CDR2 is YFSETQ. The CDR3 covers 14 residues. The CDR3 DNA reads TGCGCCAGCAGCTGGGACAACCCCATCTATGGCTACACCTTC. Translating it yields CASSWDNPIYGYTF. The whole variable domain, filled in from reference TRBV5-1 and TRBJ1-2, reads KAGVTQTPRYLIKTRGQQVTLSCSPISGHRSVSWYQQTPGQGLQFLFEYFSETQRNKGNFPGRFSGRQFSNSRSEMNVSTLELGDSALYLCASSWDNPIYGYTFGSGTRLTVV.

The V call is TRBV27, the J call TRBJ2-7; 11 nucleotides agree with TRBD2. The CDR3 covers 15 residues. CDR1 MNHEY and CDR2 SMNVEV come from the germline V gene (reference sequence). Losses at the gene ends were 1 base for V and 4 bases for J; bases not matched to a gene: 3. The CDR3 here is CASSLYASGGYEQYF. Written as DNA, the CDR3 is TGTGCCAGCAGTTTATACGCTAGCGGGGGGTACGAGCAGTACTTC.

The J gene is TRBJ2-7, the V gene TRBV7-2; TRBD2 agrees at 9 bases. The CDR3 length is 16 residues. The germline CDR1 and CDR2 sequences are SGHTA and FQGNSA. V was clipped by 1 base and J by 7 bases; unmatched bases: 11. The CDR3 nucleotides are TGTGCCAGCAGCTTAGTGACTAGCGGTACTGGGAGGGAGCAGTACTTC. Translating gives CASSLVTSGTGREQYF.

The chain carries TRBV12-3 or TRBV12-4 and TRBJ2-1; no definite D call. The CDR3 totals 12 residues. Trimming took 3 bases from V and 6 from J, leaving 6 bases between them. This CDR3 is CASSLGFNEQFF. The CDR3 DNA sequence: TGTGCCAGCAGTTTGGGGTTCAATGAGCAGTTCTTC.

This rearrangement joins TRBV20-1 to TRBJ1-3; D unresolved. Trimming left V 2 bases short and J 0 bases short, with 11 bases between. This CDR3 comprises 15 residues. CDR1 is DFQATT, CDR2 SNEGSKA, per germline (reference sequence). The DNA of the CDR3 is TGCAGTGCTAGATCGAGAGTTTTCTCTGGAAACACCATATATTTT. This sequence encodes CSARSRVFSGNTIYF.

This clonotype was detected only a few times. This chain links TRBV15 with TRBJ1-2; TRBD1 might be the D (6 bases). This CDR3 is built from 16 residues. The V gene lost 0 bases and the J gene lost 2 bases, with 13 bases spanning the gap. Germline V gives CDR1 LNHNV, CDR2 YYDKDF (reference sequence). DNA of the CDR3: TGTGCCACCAGCAGAGATCATGTGACAGGCAACTATGGCTACACCTTC. Translation gives CATSRDHVTGNYGYTF.

The rearrangement links TRBV11-1 to TRBJ2-1; 10 bases align to TRBD2. The CDR3 is 14 residues long. The trim removed 1 base at V and 15 bases at J, leaving 9 bases unmatched. The germline CDR1 and CDR2 sequences are SGHAT and FQDESV (reference sequence). CDR3 in amino acids: CASSLELAGQERFF. The CDR3, as DNA: TGTGCCAGCAGCTTAGAACTAGCGGGACAAGAGAGGTTCTTC.

The chain joins TRBV5-1 to TRBJ2-5; 15 positions match TRBD2. The trim removed 5 bases at V and 5 bases at J, leaving 10 bases unmatched. Germline values: CDR1 SGHRS, CDR2 YFSETQ. The CDR3 contains 17 residues. The CDR3 sequence: CASSPPGLAGGLETQYF. The CDR3 coding sequence is TGCGCCAGCAGTCCACCGGGACTAGCGGGGGGCTTGGAGACCCAGTACTTC.

This clonotype was detected only a few times. The CDR3 DNA reads as TGTGCCAGCAGCAGCGGGGACTTCTATAATTCACCCCTCCACTTT. Its protein is CASSSGDFYNSPLHF. The rearrangement uses TRBV9 and TRBJ1-6, with TRBD1 as a possible D gene (5 bases). V was cut by 4 bases and J by 3 bases, with 11 bases left in between. The CDR3 loop spans 15 amino acids. Germline CDR1 and CDR2: SGDLS and YYNGEE.

V usage is TRBV11-2 and J usage is TRBJ2-3; no definite D call. CDR3 length: 14 amino acids. Trimming removed 4 bases from V and 0 bases from J, with 8 bases in between. CDR1 and CDR2 (germline): SGHAT, FQNNGV. Written as DNA, the CDR3 is TGTGCCAGCAGCTCGACACTTAGCACAGATACGCAGTATTTT. It encodes CASSSTLSTDTQYF.

The rearrangement joins TRBV19 to TRBJ2-7; a weak D match, TRBD1 (5 bases). The CDR3 runs 14 residues. Trimming stripped 3 bases from V and 5 bases from J, with 14 bases between. Germline V lookup: CDR1 LNHDA, CDR2 SQIVND (reference sequence). DNA for the CDR3: TGTGCCAGTAGTATTGCTCTAGGCAGGGACGAGCAGTACTTC. Amino acids: CASSIALGRDEQYF. The variable domain in full, completed from reference TRBV19 and TRBJ2-7, reads DGGITQSPKYLFRKEGQNVTLSCEQNLNHDAMYWYRQDPGQGLRLIYYSQIVNDFQKGDIAEGYSVSREKKESFPLTVTSAQKNPTAFYLCASSIALGRDEQYFGPGTRLTVT.

CDR3: CASSGRGIDSTGELFF. The CDR3 bases are TGTGCCAGCAGTGGACGGGGGATTGACAGCACCGGGGAGCTGTTTTTT. The chain couples TRBV6-1 to TRBJ2-2; maybe TRBD2 (6 bases). This CDR3 has 16 residues. V shed 4 bases and J shed 4 bases, with 16 bases lying between them. The germline gives CDR1 MNHNS, CDR2 SASEGT.

In nucleotides, the CDR3 is TGCGCCAGCAGCCTACAGGGACGAAGCTACGAGCAGTACTTC. The encoded protein is CASSLQGRSYEQYF. The chain uses TRBV5-1 and TRBJ2-7; weak D call: TRBD1 (6 bases). Germline loops: CDR1 SGHRS, CDR2 YFSETQ. The CDR3 runs to 14 residues. The germline V and J ends were trimmed by 4 bases and 3 bases, with 14 bases remaining between them.

A few counts support this clonotype. In DNA, the CDR3 is TGTGCCAGTAGTATAGGGCGGGGGGGTAATGGTGAGCAGTTCTTC. This codes for CASSIGRGGNGEQFF. The chain joins TRBV19 to TRBJ2-1; 9 nucleotides agree with TRBD2. The CDR3 loop spans 15 amino acids. The V gene end was trimmed by 1 base and the J gene end by 9 bases; junction bases not matched to a gene: 7. Germline CDR1 LNHDA, CDR2 SQIVND (reference sequence).

This clonotype was counted only a few times. The chain carries TRBV6-1 and TRBJ2-7, with 9 positions matching TRBD1. The germline gives CDR1 MNHNS, CDR2 SASEGT. The CDR3 has 13 amino acids. Trimming removed 5 bases from V and 2 bases from J; junction bases left unmatched: 1. CDR3 in DNA: TGTGCCAGCAGTCGGGACAGGGCCTACGAGCAGTACTTC. This codes for CASSRDRAYEQYF.

The CDR3 DNA follows: TGTGCCAGTAGGGAACGGGACAGGGGTAATTCACCCCTCCACTTT. This encodes CASRERDRGNSPLHF. The V gene is TRBV19, the J gene TRBJ1-6; 10 nucleotides line up with TRBD1. Germline loops: CDR1 LNHDA, CDR2 SQIVND (reference sequence). Trimming at V came to 6 bases and at J to 6 bases, leaving 5 bases not matched to a gene. This CDR3 comprises 15 residues.

The table lists this clonotype with a count of one. This rearrangement joins TRBV27 to TRBJ2-7, with 10 nucleotides matching TRBD1. Germline lookup yields CDR1 MNHEY and CDR2 SMNVEV (reference sequence). With V trimmed by 8 bases and J by 5 bases, 6 bases remained unmatched. The CDR3 contains 13 residues. CDR3 residues: CASRGTGVDEQYF. In DNA, the CDR3 is TGTGCCAGCCGCGGGACAGGGGTCGACGAGCAGTACTTC.

The chain recombines TRBV20-1 with TRBJ1-1, with TRBD1 as a possible D gene (6 bases). CDR1 and CDR2 (germline): DFQATT, SNEGSKA (reference sequence). This CDR3 has 15 amino acids. The V and J ends lost 0 bases and 0 bases respectively, with 11 bases between them. In DNA form, the CDR3 reads TGCAGTGCTAGAGATGGACAGTTCATGAACACTGAAGCTTTCTTT. Encoded protein: CSARDGQFMNTEAFF.

The rearrangement links TRBV18 to TRBJ2-1, with 7 bases lining up with TRBD1. The end of the DNA fits TRBJ2-7 better, so the J call may be wrong. This CDR3 contains 12 residues. The V gene's germline CDR1 is KGHSH and CDR2 LQKENI. DNA for the CDR3: TGTGCCAGCTCACGGGACAGCTACGAGCAGTACTTC. This gives the protein CASSRDSYEQYF.

In this sample, this clonotype turned up a few times. This chain uses TRBV27 with TRBJ2-4; D gene ambiguous. CDR1 is MNHEY and CDR2 is SMNVEV in the germline V gene (reference sequence). Between the trimmed V and J ends, which lost 8 bases and 1 base, there was a span of 12 bases. There are 14 residues in the CDR3. The CDR3 DNA follows: TGTGCCAGCCAGCCCCTCGGCGCCAAAAACATTCAGTACTTC. The encoded protein is CASQPLGAKNIQYF.